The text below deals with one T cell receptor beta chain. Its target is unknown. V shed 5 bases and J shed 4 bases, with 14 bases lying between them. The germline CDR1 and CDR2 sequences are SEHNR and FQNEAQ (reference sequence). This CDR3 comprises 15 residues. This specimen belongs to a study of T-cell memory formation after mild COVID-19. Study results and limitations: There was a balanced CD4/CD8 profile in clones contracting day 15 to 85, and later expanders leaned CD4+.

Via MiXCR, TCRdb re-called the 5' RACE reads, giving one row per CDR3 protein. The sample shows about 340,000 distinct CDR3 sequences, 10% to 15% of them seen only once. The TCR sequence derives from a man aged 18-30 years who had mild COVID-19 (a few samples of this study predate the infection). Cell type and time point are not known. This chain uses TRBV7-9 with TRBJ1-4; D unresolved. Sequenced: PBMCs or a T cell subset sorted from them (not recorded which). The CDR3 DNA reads TGTGCCAGCAGCCCGCCGACCCGTCTTAATGAAAAACTGTTTTTT. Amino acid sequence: CASSPPTRLNEKLFF.